Sequencing of this TCR beta chain was carried out in a study of blood T cell repertoires in COVID-19. Study details: Samples representing acute and convalescent COVID-19 were sourced from the United States, Italy and Spain. Nucleic acid was either cDNA or gDNA, and it came from T cells, B-cell-depleted T cells, or PBMCs.

The germline V gene has CDR1 MNHEY and CDR2 SVGAGI. V lost 2 bases, J lost 7 bases, and 11 bases lay in between. The CDR3 totals 13 residues. Authors' processing steps: Quantification of nucleated cells was approximated via reference gene primer amplification. Clones were read by immunoSEQ multiplex PCR, and TCRdb kept only the in-frame ones, dropping some. Clone size and V and J calls were adopted from that table, with D and trimming inferred from the DNA. The sample consists of 200,000 to 300,000 clones, approximately 86% of them appearing once. The chain links TRBV6-5 to TRBJ1-1; unclear D gene. This receptor was identified in a young man with active or convalescent COVID-19. The sample comprised peripheral blood. The CDR3 bases are TGTGCCAGCAGTTACGCAGCGCGGGATGAAGCTTTCTTT. Translated: CASSYAARDEAFF.